The 3 T cell receptor beta chains below come from one sample, sequenced in a study of OX40 agonist ivuxolimab in advanced cancers. TCRdb keeps only in-frame clones here, not all; method: immunoSEQ multiplex PCR. The table has about 84,000 clones, around 85% seen once; the top ten hold around 0.21%. This material consisted of CD4+ or CD8+ T cells sorted from blood, taken in a trial of the OX40 agonist ivuxolimab. These receptors came from an adult with an advanced solid tumor such as melanoma, head and neck, liver or kidney cancer.

The gene calls are TRBV29-1 and TRBJ2-3; D tentatively fits TRBD1 or TRBD2 (6 bases each). The CDR3 runs to 13 residues. The germline V gene has CDR1 SQVTM and CDR2 ANQGSEA. V lost 7 bases and J 5 bases, leaving 16 bases between the germline ends. This CDR3 reads CSAGGGREDTQYF. The CDR3 nucleotides are TGCAGCGCCGGGGGCGGGCGGGAAGATACGCAGTATTTT.

The chain recombines TRBV9 with TRBJ2-5; perhaps TRBD1 as D (6 bases). The CDR3 is 14 amino acids. Germline CDR1 and CDR2: SGDLS and YYNGEE. With 1 base removed from V and 0 bases from J, the gap between germline ends came to 7 bases. DNA of the CDR3: TGTGCCAGCAGCGTAAGACAGGACCAAGAGACCCAGTACTTC. This translates into CASSVRQDQETQYF.

The chain joins TRBV2 to TRBJ2-1; D possibly corresponds to TRBD2 (6 bases). The CDR3 has 16 amino acids. Deletions cut 0 bases from V and 3 bases from J, with 12 bases between. Per the germline V gene, CDR1 is SNHLY and CDR2 is FYNNEI. CDR3 amino acids: CASSEAAGTFYNEQFF. The DNA of the CDR3 is TGTGCCAGCAGTGAAGCAGCGGGCACGTTCTACAATGAGCAGTTCTTC.